Presented here are 27 T cell receptor beta chains from one specimen sequenced in a study of blood T cells in healthy people across ages. A second about 6 to 11 cycle PCR used barcoded and J-beta primers. TCRdb re-derived calls from the 5' RACE reads in MiXCR, one entry per CDR3 protein. The sample includes over 500,000 distinct CDR3 sequences, roughly half of them seen just once. The sequenced material came from blood. The receptors come from a woman of 80 years or more in good health.

The V call is TRBV25-1, the J call TRBJ1-6; D is uncertain. Trimming left V 4 bases short and J 3 bases short, with 7 bases between. Looked up from germline, CDR1 is MGHDK and CDR2 is SYGVNS. The CDR3 extends over 14 amino acids. The CDR3 spells CASSGELYNSPLHF. The CDR3 coding sequence is TGTGCCAGCAGTGGCGAGCTCTATAATTCACCCCTCCACTTT.

The CDR3 loop is CSARAPTKSTDTQYF. The CDR3 DNA sequence: TGCAGTGCTAGAGCGCCGACCAAAAGCACAGATACGCAGTATTTT. V gene TRBV20-1 combines with J gene TRBJ2-3; D ambiguous. Trimming pared 1 base from V and 0 bases from J, leaving 11 bases between. This CDR3 region has 15 residues. Germline V gene sequence: CDR1 DFQATT, CDR2 SNEGSKA (reference sequence).

The chain joins TRBV7-2 to TRBJ2-1; D perhaps matches TRBD1 (5 bases). Germline V gene lookup returns CDR1 SGHTA and CDR2 FQGNSA. V lost 5 bases and J lost 13, with 21 bases in between. This CDR3 region has 14 residues. The DNA for the CDR3 is TGTGCCAGCAGCCGACGATGGGGCGTGGAGACCCAGTTCTTC. This codes for CASSRRWGVETQFF.

This clonotype was picked up a small number of times. The rearrangement uses TRBV24-1 and TRBJ1-1; unclear D gene. This CDR3 has 13 residues. Looked up from germline, CDR1 is KGHDR and CDR2 is SFDVKD. Trimming shortened V by 3 bases and J by 3 bases, and 7 bases separated the two germline ends. In nucleotides, the CDR3 is TGTGCCACCAGTGATCCCGGATACACTGAAGCTTTCTTT. Translated, it gives CATSDPGYTEAFF.

This clonotype was seen repeatedly, ten times or more. The genes are TRBV4-1 and TRBJ2-7; either TRBD1 or TRBD2 may fit D (5 bases each). Looked up from germline, CDR1 is MGHRA and CDR2 is YSYEKL. The CDR3 loop spans 13 amino acids. Trimming took 3 bases from V and 3 from J, leaving 9 bases between them. The DNA of the CDR3 is TGCGCCAGCAGCCAGGGGACGGACTACGAGCAGTACTTC. This encodes CASSQGTDYEQYF.

Points on this clonotype: This clone may be a read error of a much larger clone one base away. The rearrangement joins TRBV6-6 to TRBJ1-2, with TRBD1 matching 7 bases. The CDR3 contains 16 residues. Germline V gives CDR1 MNHNY, CDR2 SVGAGI (reference sequence). J lost 5 bases, V lost 2 bases, and 11 bases had no gene match. CDR3 sequence: CASSYPRRGRTYGYTF. The CDR3 DNA follows: TGTGCCAGCAGTTACCCTAGAAGGGGGCGCACTTATGGCTACACCTTC.

This clonotype occurred many times. The J gene is TRBJ2-5, the V gene TRBV28; 10 bases align to TRBD1. From germline, CDR1 is MDHEN and CDR2 SYDVKM. The CDR3 loop spans 17 amino acids. The V segment lost 7 bases and the J segment 4 bases; nucleotides outside the gene matches: 15. The CDR3 loop is CASTSYRGTGVGETQYF. The CDR3 nucleotides read TGTGCCAGCACCTCCTACCGGGGGACAGGGGTTGGAGAGACCCAGTACTTC.

This clonotype was seen repeatedly, ten times or more. The V gene is TRBV7-9, the J gene TRBJ2-3, with D possibly matching TRBD1 (5 bases). CDR3 length: 14 residues. The V gene's germline CDR1 is SEHNR and CDR2 FQNEAQ (reference sequence). Trimming removed 1 base from V and 8 bases from J, with 13 bases in between. CDR3 coding DNA: TGTGCCAGCAGCTTAGAGTTTGGACAAACTACGCAGTATTTT. The encoded protein is CASSLEFGQTTQYF.

This clonotype was seen more than once but under ten times. V gene TRBV12-3 or TRBV12-4 combines with J gene TRBJ2-5; TRBD2 might be the D (6 bases). CDR3 length equals 13 residues. The ends were cut back, 7 bases at V and 5 bases at J, with 14 bases in the middle. CDR3 sequence (DNA): TGTGCCAGCACCCCGACCGGGAGTGAGACCCAGTACTTC. Amino acid sequence: CASTPTGSETQYF.

This clonotype occurred once. The chain uses TRBV9 and TRBJ1-1; TRBD1 matches 10 bases. The CDR3 sequence is 17 residues long. Per germline, CDR1 SGDLS and CDR2 YYNGEE. J was trimmed by 0 bases and V by 4 bases; bases with no gene match: 9. The CDR3 region is CASSPWDRGDMNTEAFF. In DNA, the CDR3 is TGTGCCAGCAGCCCCTGGGACAGGGGCGACATGAACACTGAAGCTTTCTTT.

In regard to this clonotype: A much larger clone differs by one base, so this may be a read error. This chain connects TRBV10-3 to TRBJ2-1; D is uncertain. Germline V gene sequence: CDR1 ENHRY, CDR2 SYGVKD. The CDR3 length is 12 residues. CDR3 amino acids: CASSERTVKQFF. As DNA, the CDR3 is TGTGCCAGCAGTGAGAGGACGGTAAAGCAGTTCTTC.

This chain uses TRBV5-1 with TRBJ1-6; 10 bases map to TRBD1. V lost 7 bases and J lost 7; bases outside the gene matches: 2. CDR3 length equals 13 residues. The V gene's germline CDR1 is SGHRS and CDR2 YFSETQ. CDR3 in DNA: TGCGCCAGCGGGACAGGGGAAAATTCACCCCTCCACTTT. Encoded protein: CASGTGENSPLHF. Combining the CDR3 with reference TRBV5-1 and TRBJ1-6 gives the whole variable domain KAGVTQTPRYLIKTRGQQVTLSCSPISGHRSVSWYQQTPGQGLQFLFEYFSETQRNKGNFPGRFSGRQFSNSRSEMNVSTLELGDSALYLCASGTGENSPLHFGNGTRLTVT.

The V call is TRBV7-9, the J call TRBJ2-1, with D unclear. V was pared by 8 bases and J by 8 bases, with 13 bases between. The CDR3 is 12 residues long. From germline, CDR1 is SEHNR and CDR2 FQNEAQ (reference sequence). The CDR3 coding sequence is TGTGCCAGCCGGTTGCTAGACCATGAGCAGTTCTTC. Protein: CASRLLDHEQFF.

This clonotype appeared a few times. The chain couples TRBV9 to TRBJ2-2, with 8 bases aligning to TRBD1. V shed 0 bases and J 3 bases; nucleotides not matched to a gene: 4. CDR1 is SGDLS and CDR2 is YYNGEE in the germline V gene. This CDR3 is 16 amino acids long. DNA of the CDR3: TGTGCCAGCAGCGTAGTTGGACAGGGAGACACCGGGGAGCTGTTTTTT. Translating it yields CASSVVGQGDTGELFF. Together with reference TRBV9 and TRBJ2-2, the CDR3 gives the full variable domain: DSGVTQTPKHLITATGQRVTLRCSPRSGDLSVYWYQQSLDQGLQFLIQYYNGEERAKGNILERFSAQQFPDLHSELNLSSLELGDSALYFCASSVVGQGDTGELFFGEGSRLTVL.

The V call is TRBV3-1, the J call TRBJ1-3; TRBD1 aligns across 7 bases. Germline V lookup: CDR1 LGHDT, CDR2 YNNKEL (reference sequence). The CDR3 covers 15 residues. With 4 bases clipped from V and 4 bases from J, the junction kept 7 bases outside the gene matches. Written as DNA, the CDR3 is TGTGCCAGCAGCCTCAAAAGGGGGCTCGGAAACACCATATATTTT. Translation: CASSLKRGLGNTIYF.

In regard to this clonotype: The germline gene is not matched at one end of the junction; a read error may be the cause. The chain couples TRBV4-2 to TRBJ2-1; TRBD1 is a possible D gene (7 bases). From germline, CDR1 is LGHNA and CDR2 YNFKEQ. The CDR3 is made up of 16 amino acids. CDR3 loop: CAGSPFQGGDYNEQFF. In DNA form, the CDR3 reads TGTGCCGGCAGCCCTTTCCAGGGGGGAGACTACAATGAGCAGTTCTTC.

The V gene is TRBV7-9, the J gene TRBJ1-2; 10 bases are shared with TRBD1. The CDR3 spans 15 residues. Germline-derived CDR1 and CDR2 are SEHNR and FQNEAQ (reference sequence). After removal of 3 bases from V and 12 bases from J, the junction contained 13 bases not matched to a gene. The CDR3 region is CASSLTTGQGMAHTF. CDR3 sequence (DNA): TGTGCCAGCAGCTTGACCACGGGACAGGGGATGGCCCACACCTTC.

This clonotype was counted a single time. Just one base apart from a much larger clone, this may be a read error. The chain has TRBV25-1 and TRBJ2-5, with 11 nucleotides matching TRBD2. The CDR3 consists of 16 residues. The V gene's germline CDR1 is MGHDK and CDR2 SYGVNS. Trimming removed 3 bases from V and 11 bases from J; junction bases left unmatched: 14. This CDR3 is CASSDLLAGAGNEQYF. CDR3 nucleotide sequence: TGTGCCAGCAGTGACCTACTAGCGGGAGCGGGGAATGAGCAGTACTTC. The entire variable domain, with the rest obtained from reference TRBV25-1 and TRBJ2-5, is as follows: EADIYQTPRYLVIGTGKKITLECSQTMGHDKMYWYQQDPGMELHLIHYSYGVNSTEKGDLSSESTVSRIRTEHFPLTLESARPSHTSQYLCASSDLLAGAGNEQYFGPGTRLLVL.

About this clonotype: One end of the junction does not line up with germline, which may come from a read error. The J gene is TRBJ2-7, the V gene TRBV4-1; D might be TRBD1 (5 bases). The CDR3 loop spans 14 amino acids. CDR1 MGHRA and CDR2 YSYEKL come from the germline V gene. The CDR3 sequence is CAGSPARTPYEQYF. The CDR3 coding sequence is TGCGCCGGCAGCCCTGCGCGGACACCCTACGAGCAGTACTTC.

The V and J genes are TRBV5-8 and TRBJ2-7; TRBD2 might be the D (6 bases). V lost 9 bases to trimming and J lost 7 bases, with 14 bases between them. Germline assignment: CDR1 SGHTS and CDR2 YDEGEE. The CDR3 consists of 11 residues. CDR3 sequence (DNA): TGTGCCACCCGGAGGGTCAATGAGCAGTACTTC. Translated, it gives CATRRVNEQYF.

The chain links TRBV30 to TRBJ2-3; 7 nucleotides match TRBD2. Per the germline V gene, CDR1 is GTSNPN and CDR2 is SVGIG (reference sequence). CDR3 length equals 17 residues. J was trimmed by 3 bases and V by 1 base; bases with no gene match: 13. The CDR3 here is CAWSGKKLAFSTDTQYF. In DNA, the CDR3 is TGTGCCTGGAGTGGCAAAAAACTAGCGTTTAGTACAGATACGCAGTATTTT. Based on the CDR3 plus reference TRBV30 and TRBJ2-3, the full variable domain is SQTIHQWPATLVQPVGSPLSLECTVEGTSNPNLYWYRQAAGRGLQLLFYSVGIGQISSEVPQNLSASRPQDRQFILSSKKLLLSDSGFYLCAWSGKKLAFSTDTQYFGPGTRLTVL.

The V and J genes are TRBV5-1 and TRBJ2-1, with unresolved D. Trimming pared 0 bases from V and 10 bases from J, leaving 14 bases between. The CDR3 has 14 amino acids. Germline V gene sequence: CDR1 SGHRS, CDR2 YFSETQ. Here the CDR3 reads CASSLAIATREQFF. The CDR3 DNA reads as TGCGCCAGCAGCTTGGCGATAGCAACCAGGGAGCAGTTCTTC.

The chain uses TRBV7-2 and TRBJ2-3; possible D gene TRBD2, 5 bases. CDR1 and CDR2 (germline): SGHTA, FQGNSA. V was shortened by 5 bases and J by 4 bases, with 31 bases between the two germline ends. The CDR3 spans 20 residues. The CDR3 spells CASSRPIPKRRGLVPDTQYF. CDR3 nucleotides: TGTGCCAGCAGCCGACCTATACCAAAACGTAGAGGGTTGGTGCCAGATACGCAGTATTTT.

The gene calls are TRBV15 and TRBJ1-6; TRBD1 matches at 7 bases. The CDR3 extends over 15 amino acids. Per the germline V gene, CDR1 is LNHNV and CDR2 is YYDKDF (reference sequence). Trimming removed 4 bases from V and 7 bases from J; junction bases left unmatched: 7. CDR3 loop: CATSINRGSNSPLHF. CDR3 coding DNA: TGTGCCACCAGCATCAACAGGGGTTCCAATTCACCCCTCCACTTT.

The rearrangement links TRBV7-2 to TRBJ2-4; 8 bases match TRBD2. The J call is doubtful: the DNA matches TRBJ2-7 better. The CDR3 covers 14 residues. Germline CDR1 SGHTA, CDR2 FQGNSA. DNA of the CDR3: TGTGCCAGCAGCCAGTTTACTAGCGGTACCGAGCAGTACTTC. Translating it yields CASSQFTSGTEQYF.

This clonotype was observed at least ten times. The rearrangement uses TRBV7-9 and TRBJ1-5; D is unclear. V lost 4 bases, J lost 4 bases, and 5 bases lay in between. Germline assignment: CDR1 SEHNR and CDR2 FQNEAQ (reference sequence). The CDR3 length is 12 residues. In DNA form, the CDR3 reads TGTGCCAGCAGCTCACCGAATCAGCCCCAGCATTTT. Its translation: CASSSPNQPQHF.

There are a few counts of this clonotype. The CDR3 DNA follows: TGTGCCTGGAGTGTGGGAATTGAAGATACGCAGTATTTT. Its protein product is CAWSVGIEDTQYF. V is TRBV30 and J is TRBJ2-3; D is unclear. This CDR3 is 13 amino acids long. Germline assignment: CDR1 GTSNPN and CDR2 SVGIG (reference sequence). With 0 bases removed from V and 5 bases from J, the gap between germline ends came to 9 bases.